These 7 T cell receptor beta chains were sequenced from one sample in a study of blood T cell repertoires in COVID-19. Libraries were prepared by immunoSEQ multiplex PCR; TCRdb keeps only in-frame clonotypes and omits some of them. Of 180,000 or so clones listed, 75% to 90% are singletons. Specimen: PBMCs or T cells enriched from blood (not recorded which). All receptors derive from a man in his forties who had recovered from COVID-19.

This clone has more than one count but fewer than ten. The V gene is TRBV6-5, the J gene TRBJ2-2, with D possibly being TRBD2 (6 bases). CDR1 and CDR2 (germline): MNHEY, SVGAGI. Trimming took 6 bases from V and 9 from J, leaving 17 bases between them. This CDR3 is built from 14 residues. Written as DNA, the CDR3 is TGTGCCAGCAGACGGGGAGGTTCAGCGAGGGAGCTGTTTTTT. Protein product: CASRRGGSARELFF.

This clone has a single count. This chain uses TRBV5-5 with TRBJ1-2, with 7 bases lining up with TRBD1. Germline assignment: CDR1 SGHKS and CDR2 YYEKEE (reference sequence). V was clipped by 5 bases and J by 4 bases; unmatched bases: 11. The CDR3 totals 15 residues. This CDR3 reads CASRLQGSVGYGYTF. The CDR3 bases are TGTGCCAGCAGATTACAGGGGAGTGTGGGCTATGGCTACACCTTC.

Notes on this clone: At one end, the junction sequence differs from germline, possibly due to a read error. The chain combines TRBV5-1 with TRBJ1-1; a weak D match, TRBD1 (5 bases). This CDR3 spans 13 amino acids. Germline CDR1 and CDR2: SGHRS and YFSETQ. CDR3 sequence (DNA): TGCGCCAGCAGTTTGGACATGAACACTGAAGCTTTCTTT. This codes for CASSLDMNTEAFF. The full variable domain, completed using reference TRBV5-1 and TRBJ1-1, is KAGVTQTPRYLIKTRGQQVTLSCSPISGHRSVSWYQQTPGQGLQFLFEYFSETQRNKGNFPGRFSGRQFSNSRSEMNVSTLELGDSALYLCASSLDMNTEAFFGQGTRLTVV.

The V gene is TRBV5-1, the J gene TRBJ2-2; 9 positions match TRBD1. Germline values: CDR1 SGHRS, CDR2 YFSETQ. The CDR3 has 15 amino acids. J gave up 5 bases and V 4 bases, and 6 bases lay outside the gene matches. CDR3 in DNA: TGCGCCAGCAGCCTCCGACAGGGGGAAACCGGGGAGCTGTTTTTT. It specifies CASSLRQGETGELFF.

The chain links TRBV6-7 to TRBJ1-6; D gene ambiguous. TRBV6-7 is marked as an open reading frame, function uncertain. The CDR3 contains 20 residues. V lost 3 bases and J 1 base, leaving 22 bases between the germline ends. The CDR3 sequence is CASSYRLIIRPRSYNSPLHF. In DNA form, the CDR3 reads TGTGCCAGCAGTTATAGACTCATAATAAGGCCGAGGTCCTATAATTCACCCCTCCACTTT.

The genes are TRBV6-5 and TRBJ1-1; D gene ambiguous. The germline gives CDR1 MNHEY, CDR2 SVGAGI. The CDR3 covers 13 residues. The V end lost 5 bases, the J end lost 1 base, and 8 bases lay between the germline ends. CDR3: CASSQQTNTEAFF. In DNA form, the CDR3 reads TGTGCCAGCAGTCAACAGACGAACACTGAAGCTTTCTTT.

The chain recombines TRBV9 with TRBJ1-2; the D gene is possibly TRBD1 (6 bases). In germline, CDR1 is SGDLS, CDR2 YYNGEE. The CDR3 sequence is 13 residues long. The V gene lost 5 bases and the J gene lost 8 bases, with 16 bases spanning the gap. The CDR3 nucleotides are TGTGCCAGCAGTGATGGACAGCTCGGCGGCTACACCTTC. Translated, it gives CASSDGQLGGYTF. Complete variable domain (other parts from reference TRBV9 and TRBJ1-2): DSGVTQTPKHLITATGQRVTLRCSPRSGDLSVYWYQQSLDQGLQFLIQYYNGEERAKGNILERFSAQQFPDLHSELNLSSLELGDSALYFCASSDGQLGGYTFGSGTRLTVV.